This entry describes one T cell receptor (beta chain). Trimming pared 2 bases from V and 4 bases from J, leaving 11 bases between. The length of the CDR3 is 14 residues. This sample stems from a study of T-cell reconstitution after alpha-beta-depleted transplantation in children. It was with unique molecular identifiers that the TCRbeta library was prepared. One entry per CDR3 protein results from TCRdb running MiXCR on the PCR reads. In the table there are approximately 510,000 distinct CDR3 sequences, roughly 18% of which are singletons. The receptor comes from a human donor who donated a stem cell graft to a child with acute lymphoblastic leukemia. The chain employs TRBV12-3 or TRBV12-4 and TRBJ1-2; maybe TRBD1 (5 bases). The specimen comprised PBMCs from the stem cell graft donor, sampled from the stem cell graft. CDR3 region: CASSLRTQLYGYTF. CDR3 in DNA: TGTGCCAGCAGTTTACGGACACAGCTCTATGGCTACACCTTC.